This T cell receptor beta chain stems from a study of breast tumors, draining lymph nodes, adjacent tissues. The table lists this clonotype with many counts. Germline CDR1 SGHAT, CDR2 FQDESV (reference sequence). This CDR3 has 14 amino acids. V was shortened by 1 base and J by 7 bases, with 11 bases between the two germline ends. TCRdb re-called the multiplex PCR reads with MiXCR, one entry per CDR3 protein. Here the sample spans 60,000 to 75,000 distinct CDR3 sequences, approximately 54% being singletons. The sequence was obtained from a female donor with breast cancer. Some clones in this sample may be carry-over from other donors' samples. The specimen sequenced was breast tumor tissue. V is TRBV11-1 and J is TRBJ2-1, with no clear D. CDR3 in amino acids: CASSLVRRSNEQFF. In DNA form, the CDR3 reads TGTGCCAGCAGCTTAGTCCGACGTTCTAATGAGCAGTTCTTC. Looking up the rest from reference TRBV11-1 and TRBJ2-1 gives the full variable domain: EAEVAQSPRYKITEKSQAVAFWCDPISGHATLYWYRQILGQGPELLVQFQDESVVDDSQLPKDRFSAERLKGVDSTLKIQPAELGDSAMYLCASSLVRRSNEQFFGPGTRLTVL.